Shown below are 3 T cell receptor beta chains from a single sample sequenced in a study of T cell changes during pregnancy in multiple sclerosis. Some clones are missing from TCRdb's copy, which holds only in-frame ones; the method was immunoSEQ multiplex PCR. The sample carries about 55,000 clones, roughly 92% recorded once. The input for sequencing was CD8+ T cells from peripheral blood mononuclear cells, taken in the third trimester of pregnancy. The receptors originated from a female donor with multiple sclerosis, enrolled in a pregnancy study.

The sample holds one count of this clone. The chain employs TRBV13 and TRBJ2-1; 8 bases align to TRBD2. The CDR3 totals 13 residues. V lost 5 bases, J lost 10 bases, and 7 bases stayed unmatched. CDR1 and CDR2 (germline): PRHDT, FYEKMQ (reference sequence). The CDR3 region has the DNA TGTGCCAGCAGCCCCCAGACTAGCGAAGAGCAGTTCTTC. It encodes CASSPQTSEEQFF.

This clone was observed a few times. The chain recombines TRBV9 with TRBJ1-2; D may be TRBD1 (6 bases). The ends were cut back, 6 bases at V and 6 bases at J, with 18 bases in the middle. CDR3 size: 14 residues. Germline-derived CDR1 and CDR2 are SGDLS and YYNGEE. The CDR3 sequence: CASTAGGYLNGYTF. As DNA, the CDR3 is TGTGCCAGCACTGCGGGGGGCTACTTGAATGGCTACACCTTC.

This chain connects TRBV5-4 to TRBJ1-2; no reliable D call. The germline V and J ends were trimmed by 0 bases and 4 bases, with 4 bases remaining between them. The CDR3 is 12 amino acids. Germline-derived CDR1 and CDR2 are SGHNT and YYREEE (reference sequence). The CDR3: CASSLDRYGYTF. The DNA of the CDR3 is TGTGCCAGCAGCTTGGATCGCTATGGCTACACCTTC.